This T cell receptor beta chain derives from a study of cytomegalovirus exposure and HLA in healthy donors. Overall study results and limits: Association with HLA alleles at 0.05 false discovery rate was found for 16,951 TCR beta sequences in a later analysis. It was reported in a later analysis that an Asian-associated ancestry cluster showed fewer N-insertions than the roughly 710-donor mean. Per published accounts, TCR beta sequences correctly predicted the HLA-A and HLA-B alleles of most subjects.

Concerning this clone itself: Antigen specificity is unknown.

Absent from the records is this donor's CMV serostatus. Primers: 60 Vbeta forward and 13 Jbeta reverse. The table came from immunoSEQ multiplex PCR; TCRdb's copy has only in-frame clones and leaves some out. The sample carries approximately 100,000 clones, roughly two thirds recorded once. V was pared by 4 bases and J by 5 bases, with 24 bases between. The CDR3 loop spans 17 amino acids. Per germline, CDR1 SGHDT and CDR2 YYEEEE. This chain connects TRBV5-6 to TRBJ1-1; D uncertain. Source material: PBMCs. The sequence derives from a human donor in good health. CDR3 nucleotide sequence: TGTGCCAGCAGCCAGATCGCAGAGCGGCGGAGGGAAACTGAAGCTTTCTTT. Translating gives CASSQIAERRRETEAFF.